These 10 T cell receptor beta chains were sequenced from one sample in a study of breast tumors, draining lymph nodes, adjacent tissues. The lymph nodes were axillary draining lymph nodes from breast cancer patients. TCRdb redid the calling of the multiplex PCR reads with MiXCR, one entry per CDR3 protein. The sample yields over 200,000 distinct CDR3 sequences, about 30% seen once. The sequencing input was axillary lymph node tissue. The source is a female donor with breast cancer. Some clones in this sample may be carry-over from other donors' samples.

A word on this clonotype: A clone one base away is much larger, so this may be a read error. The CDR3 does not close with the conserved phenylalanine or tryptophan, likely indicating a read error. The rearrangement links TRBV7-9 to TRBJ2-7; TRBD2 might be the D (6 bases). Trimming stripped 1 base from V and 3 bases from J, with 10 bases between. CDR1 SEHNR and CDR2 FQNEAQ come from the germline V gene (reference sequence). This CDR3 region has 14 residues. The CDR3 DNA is TGTGCCAGCAGCTTAGGGGGCGGGGTCTACGAGCAGTACCTC. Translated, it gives CASSLGGGVYEQYL.

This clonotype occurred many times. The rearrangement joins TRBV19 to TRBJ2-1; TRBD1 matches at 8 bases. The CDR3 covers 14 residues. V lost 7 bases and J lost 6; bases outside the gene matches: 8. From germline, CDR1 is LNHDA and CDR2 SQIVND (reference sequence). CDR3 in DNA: TGTGCCAGTAAGGTCCAGGGGGCGCCCAATGAGCAGTTCTTC. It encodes CASKVQGAPNEQFF.

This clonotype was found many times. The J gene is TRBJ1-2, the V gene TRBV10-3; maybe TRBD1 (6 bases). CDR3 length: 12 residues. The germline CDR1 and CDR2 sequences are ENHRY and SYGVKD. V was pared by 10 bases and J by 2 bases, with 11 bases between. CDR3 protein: CASRQENYGYTF. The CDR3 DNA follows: TGTGCCAGCCGACAGGAAAACTATGGCTACACCTTC.

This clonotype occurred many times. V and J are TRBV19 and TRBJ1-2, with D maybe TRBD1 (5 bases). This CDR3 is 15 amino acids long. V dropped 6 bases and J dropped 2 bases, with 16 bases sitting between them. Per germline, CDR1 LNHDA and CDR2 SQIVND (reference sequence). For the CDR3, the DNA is TGTGCCAGTAGCGGGTCGAGGGGAGTCAACTATGGCTACACCTTC. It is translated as CASSGSRGVNYGYTF. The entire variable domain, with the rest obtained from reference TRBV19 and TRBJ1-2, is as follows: DGGITQSPKYLFRKEGQNVTLSCEQNLNHDAMYWYRQDPGQGLRLIYYSQIVNDFQKGDIAEGYSVSREKKESFPLTVTSAQKNPTAFYLCASSGSRGVNYGYTFGSGTRLTVV.

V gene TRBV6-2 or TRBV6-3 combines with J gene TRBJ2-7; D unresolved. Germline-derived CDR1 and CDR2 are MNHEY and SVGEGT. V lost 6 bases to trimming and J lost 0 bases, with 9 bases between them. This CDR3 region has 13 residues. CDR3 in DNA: TGTGCCAGCAGGCGGCGAAACTCCTACGAGCAGTACTTC. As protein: CASRRRNSYEQYF.

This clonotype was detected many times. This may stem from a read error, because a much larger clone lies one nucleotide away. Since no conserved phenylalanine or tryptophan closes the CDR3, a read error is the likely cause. In nucleotides, the CDR3 is TGCAGTGCTCATAACCTAGAGCAGTACTCC. Amino acid sequence: CSAHNLEQYS. The rearrangement uses TRBV20-1 and TRBJ2-7; no clear D gene. Trimming cost V 5 bases and J 7 bases, with 9 bases left between them. Germline CDR1 reads DFQATT; CDR2 reads SNEGSKA (reference sequence). CDR3 length equals 10 residues.

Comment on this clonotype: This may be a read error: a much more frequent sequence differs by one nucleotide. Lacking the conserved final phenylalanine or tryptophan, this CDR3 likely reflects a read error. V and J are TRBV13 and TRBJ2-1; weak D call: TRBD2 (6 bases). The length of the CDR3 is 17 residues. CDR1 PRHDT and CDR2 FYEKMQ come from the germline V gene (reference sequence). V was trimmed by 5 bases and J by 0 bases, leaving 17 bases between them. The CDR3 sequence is CASSTKLATSSYNEQFS. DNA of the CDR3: TGTGCCAGCAGCACGAAACTAGCAACTAGCTCCTACAATGAGCAGTTCTCC.

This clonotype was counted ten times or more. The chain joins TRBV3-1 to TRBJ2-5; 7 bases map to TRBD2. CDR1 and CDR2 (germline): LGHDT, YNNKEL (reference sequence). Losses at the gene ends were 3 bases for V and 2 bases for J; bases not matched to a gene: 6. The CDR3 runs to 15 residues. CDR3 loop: CASSHGGGVQETQYF. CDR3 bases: TGTGCCAGCAGCCATGGGGGGGGGGTTCAAGAGACCCAGTACTTC.

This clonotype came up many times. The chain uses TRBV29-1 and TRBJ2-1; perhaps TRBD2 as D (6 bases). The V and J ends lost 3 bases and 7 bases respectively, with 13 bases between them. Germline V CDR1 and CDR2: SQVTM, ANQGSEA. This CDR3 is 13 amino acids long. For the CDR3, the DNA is TGCAGCGTTGAGGGAGCGGGTTTTAATGAGCAGTTCTTC. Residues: CSVEGAGFNEQFF.

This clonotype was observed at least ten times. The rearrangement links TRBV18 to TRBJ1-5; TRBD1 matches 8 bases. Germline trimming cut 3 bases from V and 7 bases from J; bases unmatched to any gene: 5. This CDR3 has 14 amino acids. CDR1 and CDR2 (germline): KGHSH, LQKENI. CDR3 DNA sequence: TGTGCCAGCTCACCTACGGGACAGGTACAGCCCCAGCATTTT. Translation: CASSPTGQVQPQHF.